The text below deals with one T cell receptor (beta chain). Its antigen remains unknown. The data were obtained in a study of early T cells in non-severe SARS-CoV-2 infection. As for the study in general: Chains stayed unpaired after sequencing of bulk RNA from unsorted whole blood. General study findings and limits: Anti-spike CD8 responses were favored by VDJdb matching, which missed private and CD4 specificities.

The V gene lost 6 bases and the J gene lost 2 bases, with 11 bases spanning the gap. This CDR3 has 13 residues. Individual cDNA molecules received unique molecular identifiers. TCRdb independently ran MiXCR on the 5' RACE reads; one entry per CDR3 protein. The data show roughly 93,000 distinct CDR3 sequences, approximately 15% seen once. This sequence was found in an adult who was a healthcare worker with PCR-confirmed SARS-CoV-2 infection or an uninfected control (not recorded which). Source material: whole blood. This sequence joins TRBV12-3 or TRBV12-4 and TRBJ2-7, with TRBD1 as a possible D gene (5 bases). CDR3 sequence: CASSDKGAYEQYV. The CDR3 DNA follows: TGTGCCAGCAGCGACAAAGGGGCCTACGAGCAGTACGTC.